The next 10 T cell receptor beta chains were all read from a single sample in a study of cytomegalovirus exposure and HLA in healthy donors. PCR used 60 Vbeta primers and 13 Jbeta primers. The protocol was immunoSEQ multiplex PCR, while the TCRdb copy is restricted to in-frame clones and leaves out a portion. The repertoire holds around 150,000 clones, with 75% to 85% as singletons. Sequencing was done on a sample of PBMCs. The receptor set was obtained from a woman in her forties or fifties in good health and CMV-seropositive.

The chain joins TRBV6-5 to TRBJ2-1; 13 bases agree with TRBD2. Germline values: CDR1 MNHEY, CDR2 SVGAGI. V was pared by 2 bases and J by 9 bases, with 1 base of the junction left unmatched. There are 14 residues in the CDR3. For the CDR3, the DNA is TGTGCCAGCAGTTACAGACTAGCGGGGGGTGAGCAGTTCTTC. Translation: CASSYRLAGGEQFF.

This chain uses TRBV28 with TRBJ1-2, with D maybe TRBD1 (6 bases). Per germline, CDR1 MDHEN and CDR2 SYDVKM. The CDR3 loop spans 13 amino acids. V lost 3 bases and J lost 8, with 13 bases in between. This chain's CDR3 is CASSLAGAQGYTF. The CDR3 region has the DNA TGTGCCAGCAGTTTGGCAGGGGCTCAAGGCTACACCTTC.

The chain combines TRBV30 with TRBJ1-5; 8 nucleotides match TRBD1. The germline gives CDR1 GTSNPN, CDR2 SVGIG (reference sequence). V shed 2 bases, J shed 4 bases, and the junction held 10 bases outside the gene matches. The CDR3 has 16 residues. CDR3 loop: CAWSPDRVIANQPQHF. CDR3 nucleotides: TGTGCCTGGAGTCCGGACAGGGTCATAGCAAATCAGCCCCAGCATTTT.

The J gene is TRBJ1-1, the V gene TRBV28; D is uncertain. V was shortened by 3 bases and J by 2 bases, with 13 bases between the two germline ends. This CDR3 has 15 amino acids. Germline CDR1 reads MDHEN; CDR2 reads SYDVKM. The CDR3 sequence: CASSFHGVVNTEAFF. CDR3 nucleotides: TGTGCCAGCAGTTTTCACGGGGTTGTAAACACTGAAGCTTTCTTT.

The chain carries TRBV7-3 and TRBJ2-1, with D possibly being TRBD1 (5 bases). Germline-derived CDR1 and CDR2 are SGHTA and FQGTGA. V was trimmed by 1 base and J by 0 bases, leaving 10 bases between them. There are 16 residues in the CDR3. CDR3 DNA sequence: TGTGCCAGCAGCTTAAGGGGCGTGAGCTCCTACAATGAGCAGTTCTTC. Protein: CASSLRGVSSYNEQFF.

Details on this clone: Germline and junction disagree at one end, which may indicate a read error. The CDR3 sequence is CATSPQVNFYNEQLF. The CDR3 coding sequence is TGTGCCACTTCTCCACAGGTAAACTTTTACAATGAGCAGCTCTTC. The V and J genes are TRBV6-5 and TRBJ2-1; weak D call: TRBD1 (5 bases). This CDR3 spans 15 amino acids. Germline V gene sequence: CDR1 MNHEY, CDR2 SVGAGI.

In this sample, this clone turned up a few times. The V call is TRBV6-1, the J call TRBJ2-5, with D perhaps TRBD1 (6 bases). The germline CDR1 and CDR2 sequences are MNHNS and SASEGT. Trimming took 6 bases from V and 5 from J, leaving 16 bases between them. CDR3 length: 14 amino acids. CDR3 nucleotide sequence: TGTGCCAGCAGACAATGGACAGTTTTTGAGACCCAGTACTTC. This gives the protein CASRQWTVFETQYF.

The chain joins TRBV5-1 to TRBJ1-2; TRBD1 matches 10 bases. CDR3 length: 15 residues. Trimming removed 4 bases from V and 2 bases from J; junction bases left unmatched: 5. The germline V gene has CDR1 SGHRS and CDR2 YFSETQ. The CDR3 here is CASSSMTGGNYGYTF. The CDR3 DNA reads TGCGCCAGCAGCAGTATGACAGGGGGCAACTATGGCTACACCTTC.

This chain uses TRBV28 with TRBJ2-6; D call uncertain. There are 15 residues in the CDR3. Germline V gene data show CDR1 as MDHEN and CDR2 as SYDVKM. V was pared by 8 bases and J by 4 bases, with 15 bases between. The CDR3 sequence: CASSRIWLGANVLTF. CDR3 DNA sequence: TGTGCCAGCTCTAGAATATGGTTAGGGGCCAACGTCCTGACTTTC. The complete variable domain, with remaining parts taken from reference TRBV28 and TRBJ2-6, reads DVKVTQSSRYLVKRTGEKVFLECVQDMDHENMFWYRQDPGLGLRLIYFSYDVKMKEKGDIPEGYSVSREKKERFSLILESASTNQTSMYLCASSRIWLGANVLTFGAGSRLTVL.

The V and J genes are TRBV4-1 and TRBJ2-3; 11 bases agree with TRBD2. Germline CDR1 reads MGHRA; CDR2 reads YSYEKL. This CDR3 has 15 residues. The ends lost 4 bases at V and 6 bases at J; junction bases unmatched: 6. Here the CDR3 DNA reads TGCGCCAGCAGCCTCCTAGCGGGGGGCTCGGATACGCAGTATTTT. Amino acid sequence: CASSLLAGGSDTQYF.